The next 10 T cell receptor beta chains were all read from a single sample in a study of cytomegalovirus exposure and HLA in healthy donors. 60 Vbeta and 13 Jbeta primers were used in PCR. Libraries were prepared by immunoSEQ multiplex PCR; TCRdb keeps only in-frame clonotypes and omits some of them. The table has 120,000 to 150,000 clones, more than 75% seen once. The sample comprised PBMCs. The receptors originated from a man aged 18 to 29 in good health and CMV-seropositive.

The DNA of the CDR3 is TGTGCCAGTAGGCAACCTCCGGGGGGCAAGACTGAAGCTTTCTTT. Encoded protein: CASRQPPGGKTEAFF. This chain links TRBV19 with TRBJ1-1, with a possible D match to TRBD1 (6 bases). V was trimmed by 6 bases and J by 5 bases, leaving 19 bases between them. Germline values: CDR1 LNHDA, CDR2 SQIVND (reference sequence). CDR3 size: 15 residues.

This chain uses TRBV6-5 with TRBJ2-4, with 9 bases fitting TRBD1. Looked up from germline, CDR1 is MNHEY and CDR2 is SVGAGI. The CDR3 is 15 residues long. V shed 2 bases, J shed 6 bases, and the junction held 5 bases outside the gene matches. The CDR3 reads CASSYQGQGGNIQYF. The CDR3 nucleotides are TGTGCCAGCAGTTACCAGGGACAGGGCGGAAACATTCAGTACTTC.

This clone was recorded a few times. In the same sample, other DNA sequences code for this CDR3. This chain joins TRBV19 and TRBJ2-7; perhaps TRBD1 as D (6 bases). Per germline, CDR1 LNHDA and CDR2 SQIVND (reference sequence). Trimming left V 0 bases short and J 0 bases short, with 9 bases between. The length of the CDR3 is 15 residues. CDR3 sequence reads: CASSIEGRGSYEQYF. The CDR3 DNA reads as TGTGCCAGTAGTATAGAAGGCAGGGGCTCCTACGAGCAGTACTTC.

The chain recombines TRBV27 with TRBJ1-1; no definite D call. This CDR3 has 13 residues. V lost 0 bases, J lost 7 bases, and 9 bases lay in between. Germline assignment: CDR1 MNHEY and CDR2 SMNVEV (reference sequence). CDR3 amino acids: CASSLSITDEAFF. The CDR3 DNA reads TGTGCCAGCAGTTTATCGATTACAGATGAAGCTTTCTTT.

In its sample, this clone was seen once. The CDR3 sequence: CASSFPTGVDEKLFF. CDR3 DNA sequence: TGTGCCAGCAGTTTCCCGACAGGGGTGGATGAAAAACTGTTTTTT. The V and J genes are TRBV28 and TRBJ1-4; 8 bases fit TRBD1. The CDR3 contains 15 residues. Germline values: CDR1 MDHEN, CDR2 SYDVKM. V dropped 3 bases and J dropped 6; count of bases not matched to a gene: 6.

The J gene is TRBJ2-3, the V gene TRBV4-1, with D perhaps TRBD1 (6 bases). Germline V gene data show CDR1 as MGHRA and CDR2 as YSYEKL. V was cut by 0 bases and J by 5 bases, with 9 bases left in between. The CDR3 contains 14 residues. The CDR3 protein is CASSQDRGGDTQYF. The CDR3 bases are TGCGCCAGCAGCCAAGATAGAGGGGGAGATACGCAGTATTTT.

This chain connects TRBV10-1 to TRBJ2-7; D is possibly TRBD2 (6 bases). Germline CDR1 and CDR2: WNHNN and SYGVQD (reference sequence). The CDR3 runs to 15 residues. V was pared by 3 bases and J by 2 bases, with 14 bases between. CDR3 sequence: CASSDPGGPTYEQYF. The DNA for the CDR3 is TGCGCCAGCAGTGACCCCGGAGGGCCCACCTACGAGCAGTACTTC.

The CDR3 sequence: CASSLTGTEETQYF. CDR3 in DNA: TGCGCCAGCAGCCTCACCGGGACAGAAGAGACCCAGTACTTC. The V call is TRBV5-1, the J call TRBJ2-5; 7 positions agree with TRBD1. CDR1 SGHRS and CDR2 YFSETQ come from the germline V gene. The CDR3 runs to 14 residues. The ends lost 4 bases at V and 3 bases at J; junction bases unmatched: 6.

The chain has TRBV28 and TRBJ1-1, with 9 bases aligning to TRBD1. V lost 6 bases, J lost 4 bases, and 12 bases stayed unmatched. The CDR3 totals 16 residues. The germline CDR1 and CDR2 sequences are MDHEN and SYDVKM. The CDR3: CASSAGTGRWGTEAFF. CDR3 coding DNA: TGTGCCAGCAGCGCCGGGACAGGGAGGTGGGGCACTGAAGCTTTCTTT.

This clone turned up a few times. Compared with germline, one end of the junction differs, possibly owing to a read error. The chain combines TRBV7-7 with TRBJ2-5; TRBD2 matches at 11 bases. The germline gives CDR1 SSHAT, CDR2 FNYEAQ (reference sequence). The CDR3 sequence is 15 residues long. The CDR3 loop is CASSLAGGRRETQYF. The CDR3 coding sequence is TGTGCTAGCAGCTTAGCGGGGGGGCGGAGAGAGACCCAGTACTTC.